The T cell receptor (beta chain) described here comes from a study of shared clonotypes between healthy human individuals. With respect to this clone: Its target is unknown.

V dropped 4 bases and J dropped 5 bases, with 20 bases sitting between them. CDR1 and CDR2 from the germline V gene are SGHVS and FQNEAQ. The CDR3 sequence is 17 residues long. The donors were all Caucasian adults (living in Nashville, Tennessee). General study results and limits: Unshared clonotypes carried lower generation probabilities than those common to all four donors.

The authors ran the assay at deep level. Profiling relied on immunoSEQ multiplex PCR, and the TCRdb table lists in-frame clones only, not all of them. Among 2 million to 2.5 million clones, 85% to 95% were seen once, and the ten largest hold roughly 0.36%. The chain combines TRBV7-8 with TRBJ2-2; D possibly corresponds to TRBD1 (7 bases). Sequenced sample: naive CD4+ T cells from PBMCs. Described subset: CD45RA+ positively selected. The TCR sequence derives from a man aged 18 to 29 in good health. Some clones in this sample may be carry-over from other donors' samples. CDR3 in amino acids: CASSSDSQGTRTGELFF. The CDR3 DNA is TGTGCCAGCAGCTCCGACTCACAGGGGACTCGGACCGGGGAGCTGTTTTTT.